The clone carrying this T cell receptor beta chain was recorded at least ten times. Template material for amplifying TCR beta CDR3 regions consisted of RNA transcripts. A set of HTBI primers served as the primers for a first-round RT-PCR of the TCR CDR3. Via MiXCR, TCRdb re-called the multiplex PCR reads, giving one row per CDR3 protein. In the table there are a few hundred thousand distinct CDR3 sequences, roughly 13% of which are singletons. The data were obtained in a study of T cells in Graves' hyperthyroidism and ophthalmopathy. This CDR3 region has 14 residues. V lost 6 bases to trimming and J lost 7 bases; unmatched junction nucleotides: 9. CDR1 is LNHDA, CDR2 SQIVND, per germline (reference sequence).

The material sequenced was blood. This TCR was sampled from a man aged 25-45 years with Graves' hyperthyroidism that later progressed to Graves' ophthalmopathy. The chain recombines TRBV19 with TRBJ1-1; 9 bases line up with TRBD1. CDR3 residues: CASSTGTGKVEAFF. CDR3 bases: TGTGCCAGTAGCACCGGGACAGGGAAGGTTGAAGCTTTCTTT.